This TCR beta chain appears in the sequencing data of a study of cytomegalovirus exposure and HLA in healthy donors. Study-wide findings and caveats: Fewer than 200 TCR beta chains were listed as cytomegalovirus-associated. A few V segments could not be told apart, such as TRBV6-2 and TRBV6-3, and were left out. Many donors carried some public TCRs, although rarity characterized most TCR sequences. In a later analysis, at a false discovery rate of 0.05, under 20,000 TCR beta sequences were associated with HLA alleles.

CDR1 and CDR2 (germline): SGHTA, FQGNSA. The V end was cut by 4 bases, the J end by 0 bases, with 6 bases between. This CDR3 is built from 13 residues. This clone was found a few times. Its antigen is not known. PCR amplification relied on 60 Vbeta primers (plus 13 Jbeta primers). Profiling relied on immunoSEQ multiplex PCR, and the TCRdb table lists in-frame clones only, not all of them. The data show about 160,000 clones, roughly 85% seen once. The rearrangement joins TRBV7-2 to TRBJ1-2; D possibly corresponds to TRBD1 (5 bases). The source material was PBMCs. The sequence was obtained from a woman aged 45-65 years in good health and CMV-seronegative. CDR3 coding DNA: TGTGCCAGCAGCTACAGGACTAACTATGGCTACACCTTC. Its protein is CASSYRTNYGYTF.